The present T cell receptor beta chain was sequenced within a study of blood T cell repertoires in COVID-19 (dated by TCRdb to about 2020). A note on the overall study: Samples covering the acute and convalescent phases of COVID-19 were provided by collaborators in the United States, Italy and Spain. The samples were drawn from two sources: the first 160 participants of the ongoing ImmuneRACE study, and some 1,300 subjects contributed by 6 global collaborators. HLA class I and class II types, where available, came from metadata supplied by the sample provider rather than from assay-based typing. A de-identified subject ID, COVID-19 status, age in years and sex were almost always included in the sample metadata. A freely available public database, intended as a resource for researchers studying the immune response to SARS-CoV-2, is where the repertoires were released. The prospective study material was composed of cDNA or gDNA derived from T cells, B-cell-depleted T cells, or PBMCs. The dataset comprised deeply sampled blood TCRbeta repertoires from subjects exposed to, actively infected with, or recovered from COVID-19.

On the study overall, not on this receptor specifically: The quantity of clinical and demographic metadata differed by source and by participant and was supplied without curation.

The CDR3 numbers 14 residues from cysteine through phenylalanine. This entry keeps only the CDR3 DNA: 42 bases, framed from base 1. V is shortened by 2 bases, J by 4 bases, and the region joining them spans 11 bases. The CDR1 and CDR2 encoded by the germline V gene (reference sequence) are LGHDT and YNNKEL. The immunoSEQ Assay, a bias-controlled multiplex PCR, was used to amplify TCRbeta CDR3 regions from genomic DNA. On the study's bioinformatics: The number of nucleated cells in each sample was estimated from the amplification of reference gene primers within the assay. Sequence reads were collapsed and filtered to measure the absolute abundance of every unique TCRbeta CDR3 rearrangement. For each sample, productive Simpson clonality was calculated by taking the square root of Simpson's diversity index across productive rearrangements. The immuneACCESS repertoire file appears here via TCRdb, limited to in-frame rearrangements. These files lack a portion of the clones; in checked studies, under half of the deficit traces to unresolved V genes, and the cause of the others is not known. From that table come the V and J calls and clone size; the DNA was used to work out D and trimming. The sample data list about 180,000 clones, and approximately 90% of these were observed just once. The ten biggest clones cover around 4% of the sample.

The collaborating institutions used their own protocols to collect whole blood in K2EDTA tubes. For TCRbeta analysis, collaborators shipped samples as frozen whole blood, isolated PBMCs, or DNA extracted from either of those sample types. In regard to this clone: Its antigen remains undetermined. The record has no base qualities; no much larger clone is one base away.

This TCR was sampled from a woman younger than 45 with acute or convalescent COVID-19. The specimen was peripheral blood. The chain is assembled from TRBV3-1 (or the pseudogene TRBV3-2) and TRBJ1-2; a weak D assignment points to TRBD1 (5 bases agree). The CDR3 here reads CASSQFQGTYGYTF. The nucleotides are TGTGCCAGCAGCCAATTCCAGGGTACCTATGGCTACACCTTC.